Shown below are 3 T cell receptor beta chains from a single sample sequenced in a study of T-cell memory formation after mild COVID-19. One entry per CDR3 protein results from TCRdb running MiXCR on the 5' RACE reads. This table holds around 370,000 distinct CDR3 sequences, more than 20% found once. Sequencing was done on a sample of PBMCs or a T cell subset sorted from them (not recorded which). These receptors all stem from an adult woman who had mild COVID-19 (a few samples of this study predate the infection). Cell type and time point are not known.

The J gene is TRBJ2-7, the V gene TRBV5-1, with a tentative D call TRBD1 (6 bases). Looked up from germline, CDR1 is SGHRS and CDR2 is YFSETQ. CDR3 length equals 13 residues. Trimming shortened V by 4 bases and J by 7 bases, and 15 bases separated the two germline ends. CDR3 sequence reads: CASSVTGLGEQYF. The CDR3 DNA sequence: TGCGCCAGCAGCGTAACAGGGCTGGGGGAGCAGTACTTC. Full variable domain (rest looked up from reference TRBV5-1 and TRBJ2-7): KAGVTQTPRYLIKTRGQQVTLSCSPISGHRSVSWYQQTPGQGLQFLFEYFSETQRNKGNFPGRFSGRQFSNSRSEMNVSTLELGDSALYLCASSVTGLGEQYFGPGTRLTVT.

The chain links TRBV9 to TRBJ1-2; 10 bases fit TRBD1. Germline V gene sequence: CDR1 SGDLS, CDR2 YYNGEE. The CDR3 is made up of 14 amino acids. The V and J ends lost 4 bases and 3 bases, in that order; junction bases with no gene match: 3. CDR3 bases: TGTGCCAGCAGCAAGGGACAGGGGCACTATGGCTACACCTTC. This codes for CASSKGQGHYGYTF.

V is TRBV20-1 and J is TRBJ1-2; D not resolved. The CDR3 loop spans 12 amino acids. Germline V CDR1 and CDR2: DFQATT, SNEGSKA (reference sequence). V lost 5 bases to trimming and J lost 6 bases, with 13 bases between them. CDR3 protein: CSAARGVDGYTF. CDR3 in DNA: TGCAGTGCTGCCCGCGGGGTGGATGGCTACACCTTC.